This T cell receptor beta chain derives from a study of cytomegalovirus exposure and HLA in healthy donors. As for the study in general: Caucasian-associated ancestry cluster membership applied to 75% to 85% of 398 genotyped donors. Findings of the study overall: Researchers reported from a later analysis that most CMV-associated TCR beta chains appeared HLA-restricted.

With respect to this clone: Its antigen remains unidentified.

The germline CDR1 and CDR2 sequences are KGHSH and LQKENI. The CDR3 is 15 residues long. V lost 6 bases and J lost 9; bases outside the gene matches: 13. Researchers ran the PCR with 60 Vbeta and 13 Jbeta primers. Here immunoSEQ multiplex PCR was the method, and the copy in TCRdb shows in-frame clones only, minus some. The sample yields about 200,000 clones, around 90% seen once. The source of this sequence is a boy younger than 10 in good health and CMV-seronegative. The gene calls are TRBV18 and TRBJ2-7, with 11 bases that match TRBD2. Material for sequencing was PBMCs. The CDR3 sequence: CASSTSGASRGWQYF. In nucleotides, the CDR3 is TGTGCCAGCTCGACTAGCGGGGCCTCCCGGGGATGGCAGTACTTC.